A single sample is the source of the 31 T cell receptor beta chains below, sequenced in a study of CD8 T cells in ankylosing spondylitis. Regarding the study as a whole: Seemingly distinctive of ankylosing spondylitis blood was a TCR beta motif formed by eight highly homologous variants.

Their recognized antigens are unknown. TCRdb redid the calling of the 5' RACE reads with MiXCR, one entry per CDR3 protein. The data contain 450,000 or so distinct CDR3 sequences, roughly a quarter of them seen just once; the ten biggest clones take up over 0.8%. Sequences were obtained from blood, either unsorted or a sorted T cell fraction (not recorded which). These receptors were taken from a male donor with ankylosing spondylitis.

This clonotype was detected only a few times. V gene TRBV27 combines with J gene TRBJ2-1, with D hard to call. This CDR3 contains 13 residues. V was shortened by 2 bases and J by 5 bases, with 7 bases between the two germline ends. In germline, CDR1 is MNHEY, CDR2 SMNVEV (reference sequence). The CDR3 nucleotides read TGTGCCAGCAGTTTAAACATTGACAATGAGCAGTTCTTC. Translation: CASSLNIDNEQFF.

The V gene is TRBV29-1, the J gene TRBJ1-1, with D possibly matching TRBD1 (5 bases). V was trimmed by 6 bases and J by 7 bases, leaving 12 bases between them. This CDR3 is 11 amino acids long. CDR1 is SQVTM and CDR2 is ANQGSEA in the germline V gene. The CDR3 is CSVVMGGEAFF. CDR3 nucleotide sequence: TGCAGCGTCGTGATGGGGGGTGAAGCTTTCTTT. The entire variable domain, with the rest obtained from reference TRBV29-1 and TRBJ1-1, is as follows: SAVISQKPSRDICQRGTSLTIQCQVDSQVTMMFWYRQQPGQSLTLIATANQGSEATYESGFVIDKFPISRPNLTFSTLTVSNMSPEDSSIYLCSVVMGGEAFFGQGTRLTVV.

V usage is TRBV29-1 and J usage is TRBJ1-5; 9 positions agree with TRBD1. From germline, CDR1 is SQVTM and CDR2 ANQGSEA. This CDR3 has 13 amino acids. The J segment lost 7 bases and the V segment lost 3 bases, leaving 4 bases of the junction unmatched. The CDR3 sequence: CSVEDRGGQPQHF. CDR3 in DNA: TGCAGCGTTGAGGACAGGGGAGGACAGCCCCAGCATTTT.

The chain has TRBV4-2 and TRBJ2-1; TRBD1 is a possible D gene (5 bases). V lost 1 base, J lost 7 bases, and 8 bases lay in between. Per the germline V gene, CDR1 is LGHNA and CDR2 is YNFKEQ. This CDR3 contains 13 residues. CDR3 DNA sequence: TGTGCCAGCAGCCAAGGAAGGGGTAATGAGCAGTTCTTC. This sequence encodes CASSQGRGNEQFF.

The rearrangement joins TRBV20-1 to TRBJ2-5; 9 bases agree with TRBD1. The CDR3 has 14 amino acids. The V and J ends lost 6 bases and 3 bases, in that order; junction bases with no gene match: 8. Germline lookup yields CDR1 DFQATT and CDR2 SNEGSKA (reference sequence). The CDR3 bases are TGCAGTGCCGAGGACAGGGGAGTCAAAGAGACCCAGTACTTC. This codes for CSAEDRGVKETQYF.

This clonotype was seen a handful of times. The chain couples TRBV10-3 to TRBJ2-3; D not resolved. Germline values: CDR1 ENHRY, CDR2 SYGVKD. The V end was cut by 10 bases, the J end by 2 bases, with 16 bases between. The CDR3 loop spans 14 amino acids. CDR3 sequence reads: CATCRLPTTDTQYF. CDR3 DNA: TGTGCCACCTGCCGCCTTCCTACCACAGATACGCAGTATTTT.

Only one count was recorded for this clonotype. The rearrangement joins TRBV19 to TRBJ2-1; D gene ambiguous. Trimming removed 7 bases from V and 4 bases from J, with 14 bases in between. The CDR3 is 14 amino acids. CDR1 is LNHDA, CDR2 SQIVND, per germline (reference sequence). CDR3 region: CASKRSEKYNEQFF. Written as DNA, the CDR3 is TGTGCCAGTAAGAGGTCAGAAAAGTACAATGAGCAGTTCTTC.

The CDR3: CATSRDWGGGTQYF. The CDR3 DNA follows: TGTGCCACCAGCAGAGATTGGGGAGGAGGGACCCAGTACTTC. The chain recombines TRBV15 with TRBJ2-5, with a possible D match to TRBD2 (6 bases). Trimming took off 0 bases at V and 7 bases at J, with 12 bases between the two ends. CDR1 LNHNV and CDR2 YYDKDF come from the germline V gene (reference sequence). This CDR3 is built from 14 residues.

V gene TRBV11-2 combines with J gene TRBJ1-6; D call uncertain. V lost 0 bases and J 7 bases, leaving 10 bases between the germline ends. This CDR3 is built from 15 residues. CDR1 is SGHAT and CDR2 is FQNNGV in the germline V gene. The CDR3 sequence is CASSLETPRNSPLHF. Written as DNA, the CDR3 is TGTGCCAGCAGCTTAGAGACCCCACGGAATTCACCCCTCCACTTT.

This clonotype was counted a few times. The J gene is TRBJ2-2, the V gene TRBV5-1; no firm D call. Germline V CDR1 and CDR2: SGHRS, YFSETQ. This CDR3 is built from 16 residues. The V end was cut by 3 bases, the J end by 0 bases, with 12 bases between. The CDR3 here is CASSSSGQANTGELFF. As DNA, the CDR3 is TGCGCCAGCAGCTCATCGGGCCAGGCGAACACCGGGGAGCTGTTTTTT.

The chain links TRBV29-1 to TRBJ1-2; weak D call: TRBD1 (6 bases). The germline V gene encodes CDR1 SQVTM and CDR2 ANQGSEA. This CDR3 spans 12 amino acids. V lost 0 bases and J lost 8, with 10 bases in between. This chain's CDR3 is CSVEDLGGGYTF. DNA for the CDR3: TGCAGCGTTGAAGATCTGGGGGGCGGCTACACCTTC.

This chain joins TRBV11-2 and TRBJ2-1; D possibly corresponds to TRBD1 (6 bases). CDR3 length: 14 residues. V was shortened by 1 base and J by 7 bases, with 11 bases between the two germline ends. The V gene's germline CDR1 is SGHAT and CDR2 FQNNGV. The DNA of the CDR3 is TGTGCCAGCAGCTTAGGGCTTCAGGGGAATGAGCAGTTCTTC. This sequence encodes CASSLGLQGNEQFF.

This clonotype was seen a handful of times. The rearrangement uses TRBV25-1 and TRBJ1-5, with D possibly being TRBD1 (5 bases). CDR1 and CDR2 from the germline V gene are MGHDK and SYGVNS. The V end was cut by 3 bases, the J end by 7 bases, with 13 bases between. There are 14 residues in the CDR3. The CDR3 DNA follows: TGTGCCAGCAGTGAGGCAGGGCGCGCCCAGCCCCAGCATTTT. Translating it yields CASSEAGRAQPQHF.

The chain's CDR3 is CASGILGSSGTQYF. The DNA of the CDR3 is TGTGCCAGCGGGATTTTGGGGAGTAGCGGCACCCAGTACTTC. The J gene is TRBJ2-5, the V gene TRBV7-2; TRBD2 might be the D (6 bases). The CDR3 is made up of 14 amino acids. Trimming stripped 8 bases from V and 8 bases from J, with 21 bases between. Germline lookup yields CDR1 SGHTA and CDR2 FQGNSA.

In this sample, this clonotype turned up a few times. The chain carries TRBV18 and TRBJ2-5, with 7 bases matching TRBD1. Germline V gene data show CDR1 as KGHSH and CDR2 as LQKENI. Trimming cost V 3 bases and J 3 bases; bases outside gene matches: 10. This CDR3 spans 16 amino acids. The CDR3 nucleotides are TGTGCCAGCTCACCGGAGCGACAGGGAAATAAAGAGACCCAGTACTTC. It codes for CASSPERQGNKETQYF.

The genes are TRBV12-3 or TRBV12-4 and TRBJ1-6; D unclear. V was shortened by 1 base and J by 10 bases, with 8 bases between the two germline ends. The CDR3 consists of 13 residues. CDR3: CASSLEVESPLHF. CDR3 sequence (DNA): TGTGCCAGCAGTTTAGAGGTGGAGTCACCCCTCCACTTT.

This clonotype has only a few counts. The V and J genes are TRBV11-2 and TRBJ1-6; 8 bases are shared with TRBD1. This CDR3 spans 14 amino acids. V lost 4 bases to trimming and J lost 14 bases; unmatched junction nucleotides: 10. Germline-derived CDR1 and CDR2 are SGHAT and FQNNGV. CDR3 sequence (DNA): TGTGCCAGCAGCTCCGGACAGGGAGTTAGATCCCTCCACTTT. Its protein product is CASSSGQGVRSLHF.

This clonotype was counted only a few times. The chain carries TRBV10-3 and TRBJ1-2; 7 nucleotides line up with TRBD1. Germline loops: CDR1 ENHRY, CDR2 SYGVKD. The ends lost 6 bases at V and 2 bases at J; junction bases unmatched: 3. CDR3 length: 13 amino acids. CDR3 nucleotides: TGTGCCATCAGCCAACAGGGGAACTATGGCTACACCTTC. This sequence encodes CAISQQGNYGYTF.

There are a few counts of this clonotype. This rearrangement joins TRBV20-1 to TRBJ2-2; TRBD2 agrees at 9 bases. V trimming: 4 bases; J trimming: 0 bases; junction bases outside the gene matches: 3. The CDR3 runs 15 residues. Germline lookup yields CDR1 DFQATT and CDR2 SNEGSKA (reference sequence). CDR3 protein: CSATSGASNTGELFF. The DNA of the CDR3 is TGCAGTGCTACTAGCGGGGCCTCGAACACCGGGGAGCTGTTTTTT.

This clonotype came up a few times. CDR3: CASSVGGGSGYEQYF. DNA of the CDR3: TGTGCCAGCAGCGTAGGGGGGGGTAGCGGCTACGAGCAGTACTTC. The V call is TRBV9, the J call TRBJ2-7, with TRBD2 identical over 7 bases. The J segment lost 3 bases and the V segment lost 0 bases, leaving 6 bases of the junction unmatched. The CDR3 has 15 residues. From germline, CDR1 is SGDLS and CDR2 YYNGEE.

The CDR3 spells CASRLAGQHNEQFF. The CDR3 DNA reads as TGTGCCAGCAGACTGGCGGGACAGCACAATGAGCAGTTCTTC. The gene calls are TRBV7-2 and TRBJ2-1; weak D call: TRBD1 (7 bases). CDR1 and CDR2 (germline): SGHTA, FQGNSA. Deletions cut 6 bases from V and 5 bases from J, with 14 bases between. The CDR3 runs 14 residues.

The V call is TRBV6-1, the J call TRBJ1-5; 7 nucleotides align to TRBD1. V shed 6 bases, J shed 7 bases, and the junction held 9 bases outside the gene matches. The CDR3 totals 14 residues. The germline gives CDR1 MNHNS, CDR2 SASEGT. CDR3 in DNA: TGTGCCAGCAGGGTCAGACAGGGAAGACAGCCCCAGCATTTT. Translated: CASRVRQGRQPQHF.

The chain combines TRBV5-1 with TRBJ2-5; 7 bases are shared with TRBD2. After removal of 5 bases from V and 1 base from J, the junction contained 5 bases not matched to a gene. Germline V lookup: CDR1 SGHRS, CDR2 YFSETQ. This CDR3 region has 14 residues. CDR3 nucleotides: TGCGCCAGCAGGAGCGGGATGATCCAAGAGACCCAGTACTTC. Its translation is CASRSGMIQETQYF.

This chain connects TRBV7-9 to TRBJ1-1, with TRBD1 identical over 7 bases. V lost 8 bases, J lost 5 bases, and 11 bases stayed unmatched. CDR3 length equals 14 residues. In germline, CDR1 is SEHNR, CDR2 FQNEAQ (reference sequence). The CDR3, as DNA: TGTGCCAGCGGGCGAGGGAACAGGGGTACTGAAGCTTTCTTT. Translation: CASGRGNRGTEAFF. The full variable domain, rest sourced from reference TRBV7-9 and TRBJ1-1, is DTGVSQNPRHKITKRGQNVTFRCDPISEHNRLYWYRQTLGQGPEFLTYFQNEAQLEKSRLLSDRFSAERPKGSFSTLEIQRTEQGDSAMYLCASGRGNRGTEAFFGQGTRLTVV.

This clonotype appeared a few times. The CDR3 loop reads CASSPSTSGDYEQYF. CDR3 bases: TGCGCCAGCAGCCCCTCGACTAGCGGGGACTACGAGCAGTACTTC. V usage is TRBV5-1 and J usage is TRBJ2-7, with TRBD2 identical over 11 bases. Unmatched junction bases numbered 6, after V lost 4 bases and J lost 3 bases. Germline loops: CDR1 SGHRS, CDR2 YFSETQ. This CDR3 spans 15 amino acids.

V usage is TRBV25-1 and J usage is TRBJ2-1, with D possibly being TRBD2 (6 bases). Germline loops: CDR1 MGHDK, CDR2 SYGVNS. V was shortened by 6 bases and J by 0 bases, with 12 bases between the two germline ends. The CDR3 sequence is 15 residues long. CDR3 sequence reads: CASRQSGSSYNEQFF. CDR3 bases: TGTGCCAGCAGACAATCCGGGAGCTCCTACAATGAGCAGTTCTTC.

This chain links TRBV10-3 with TRBJ2-3; 9 positions match TRBD2. J lost 3 bases, V lost 0 bases, and 7 bases had no gene match. This CDR3 has 17 residues. Germline lookup yields CDR1 ENHRY and CDR2 SYGVKD. For the CDR3, the DNA is TGTGCCATCAGTGAGTCACTAGCGGGCCTCCCGACAGATACGCAGTATTTT. This codes for CAISESLAGLPTDTQYF.

This clonotype was seen a handful of times. The chain uses TRBV4-1 and TRBJ2-1; the match to TRBD2 covers 14 bases. CDR3 length: 18 residues. With 0 bases clipped from V and 4 bases from J, the junction kept 5 bases outside the gene matches. Per the germline V gene, CDR1 is MGHRA and CDR2 is YSYEKL. In DNA, the CDR3 is TGCGCCAGCAGCCAAGAGAGGACTAGCGGGAGGTGGTACAATGAGCAGTTCTTC. This translates into CASSQERTSGRWYNEQFF.

This clonotype was counted a single time. The J gene is TRBJ2-6, the V gene TRBV6-5, with TRBD2 matching over 7 bases. CDR3 size: 17 residues. V lost 0 bases to trimming and J lost 0 bases; unmatched junction nucleotides: 2. CDR1 and CDR2 from the germline V gene are MNHEY and SVGAGI. CDR3 sequence reads: CASSYSSSGSGANVLTF. The CDR3 DNA sequence: TGTGCCAGCAGTTACTCATCTAGCGGCTCTGGGGCCAACGTCCTGACTTTC.

This clonotype occurred a few times. The chain links TRBV20-1 to TRBJ2-1; D not resolved. The CDR3 contains 12 residues. V lost 6 bases and J 6 bases, leaving 12 bases between the germline ends. Germline lookup yields CDR1 DFQATT and CDR2 SNEGSKA (reference sequence). CDR3 DNA sequence: TGCAGTGCCGGAACCCCAGGCAATGAGCAGTTCTTC. Translated, it gives CSAGTPGNEQFF.

This clonotype has just a few counts. V is TRBV11-2 and J is TRBJ2-1; 10 positions agree with TRBD2. Germline V CDR1 and CDR2: SGHAT, FQNNGV. The CDR3 contains 17 residues. The V and J ends lost 5 bases and 0 bases, in that order; junction bases with no gene match: 7. The CDR3: CASSTQGLASSYNEQFF. The DNA for the CDR3 is TGTGCCAGCAGCACACAGGGACTAGCGAGCTCCTACAATGAGCAGTTCTTC.